One and the same sample provided the 25 T cell receptor beta chains below, sequenced in a study of CD8+ T cells in alopecia areata. Sample treatment: oral pan-JAK inhibitor, 5-10 mg twice daily. Following RNA extraction, reverse transcription yielded cDNA that acted as the sequencing template. The method was immunoSEQ multiplex PCR; TCRdb's version includes in-frame clones alone and lacks a portion of them. The sample has some 190,000 clones; more than 55% are singletons. Sequenced material: CD4+ T cells sorted from blood, taken around week 49, from a patient treated with tofacitinib. These receptors all stem from a human donor with alopecia areata.

The chain uses TRBV7-2 and TRBJ1-5; D not resolved. CDR3 length equals 13 residues. Germline assignment: CDR1 SGHTA and CDR2 FQGNSA. V was cut by 4 bases and J by 0 bases, with 4 bases left in between. This CDR3 reads CASSSHSNQPQHF. In DNA form, the CDR3 reads TGTGCCAGCAGCTCTCATAGCAATCAGCCCCAGCATTTT.

V and J are TRBV5-6 and TRBJ1-6, with D maybe TRBD1 (5 bases). The germline CDR1 and CDR2 sequences are SGHDT and YYEEEE. This CDR3 is built from 16 residues. The ends were cut back, 3 bases at V and 0 bases at J, with 10 bases in the middle. CDR3 protein: CASSSGRNSYNSPLHF. In nucleotides, the CDR3 is TGTGCCAGCAGCTCGGGACGTAACTCCTATAATTCACCCCTCCACTTT.

In this sample, this clone turned up a few times. The V gene is TRBV29-1, the J gene TRBJ1-2, with D unclear. The CDR3 has 14 residues. V gave up 3 bases and J gave up 4 bases, with 15 bases separating them. Germline assignment: CDR1 SQVTM and CDR2 ANQGSEA. CDR3 coding DNA: TGCAGCGTTGATGACCGGGGTGTAGTCTATGGCTACACCTTC. This codes for CSVDDRGVVYGYTF. The whole variable domain, remainder taken from reference TRBV29-1 and TRBJ1-2, is SAVISQKPSRDICQRGTSLTIQCQVDSQVTMMFWYRQQPGQSLTLIATANQGSEATYESGFVIDKFPISRPNLTFSTLTVSNMSPEDSSIYLCSVDDRGVVYGYTFGSGTRLTVV.

The chain carries TRBV5-1 and TRBJ1-1, with D unresolved. Germline V gene data show CDR1 as SGHRS and CDR2 as YFSETQ. The V and J ends lost 4 bases and 7 bases respectively, with 14 bases between them. The CDR3 is 13 amino acids. CDR3 residues: CASSPDGEGEAFF. CDR3 DNA sequence: TGCGCCAGCAGCCCTGACGGGGAGGGTGAAGCTTTCTTT.

The genes are TRBV27 and TRBJ2-5, with 7 bases fitting TRBD1. The better agreement between TRBJ2-7 and the DNA end casts doubt on the J call. This CDR3 region has 15 residues. Germline V gives CDR1 MNHEY, CDR2 SMNVEV (reference sequence). In DNA form, the CDR3 reads TGTGCCAGCAGCAACAAATCCGGGACAGACTACGAGCAGTACTTC. Translating gives CASSNKSGTDYEQYF.

The chain has TRBV7-3 and TRBJ1-1, with D perhaps TRBD1 (5 bases). Per germline, CDR1 SGHTA and CDR2 FQGTGA. Deletions cut 0 bases from V and 4 bases from J, with 12 bases between. The CDR3 length is 15 residues. The CDR3 sequence: CASSLTRARGTEAFF. As DNA, the CDR3 is TGTGCCAGCAGCTTAACAAGGGCGAGGGGCACTGAAGCTTTCTTT. Looking up the rest from reference TRBV7-3 and TRBJ1-1 gives the full variable domain: GAGVSQTPSNKVTEKGKYVELRCDPISGHTALYWYRQSLGQGPEFLIYFQGTGAADDSGLPNDRFFAVRPEGSVSTLKIQRTERGDSAVYLCASSLTRARGTEAFFGQGTRLTVV.

The chain recombines TRBV5-1 with TRBJ2-3; the D gene is possibly TRBD2 (6 bases). Looked up from germline, CDR1 is SGHRS and CDR2 is YFSETQ. V shed 1 base and J shed 0 bases, with 12 bases lying between them. The length of the CDR3 is 16 residues. The CDR3 here is CASSLYAGTSTDTQYF. The CDR3 nucleotides read TGCGCCAGCAGCTTGTACGCGGGGACTAGCACAGATACGCAGTATTTT.

This chain joins TRBV6-1 and TRBJ2-2, with 12 bases aligning to TRBD1. Germline loops: CDR1 MNHNS, CDR2 SASEGT. J was trimmed by 3 bases and V by 4 bases; bases with no gene match: 6. This CDR3 contains 17 residues. CDR3 DNA: TGTGCCAGCAGTGCCGGGACAGGGGGCGCGTACACCGGGGAGCTGTTTTTT. Residues: CASSAGTGGAYTGELFF.

This chain links TRBV7-2 with TRBJ2-7, with 11 bases that match TRBD2. The junction had 1 base not matched to a gene; V was cut back by 2 bases and J by 1 base. CDR1 and CDR2 from the germline V gene are SGHTA and FQGNSA. The CDR3 totals 15 residues. CDR3 amino acids: CASSLWTSGSYEQYF. Written as DNA, the CDR3 is TGTGCCAGCAGCTTATGGACTAGCGGGTCCTACGAGCAGTACTTC.

The chain couples TRBV11-2 to TRBJ2-3; TRBD1 is a possible D gene (5 bases). The length of the CDR3 is 16 residues. Trimming stripped 2 bases from V and 2 bases from J, with 14 bases between. Germline V gives CDR1 SGHAT, CDR2 FQNNGV. The CDR3 nucleotides read TGTGCCAGCAGCTTAATCCAGCAGGGCCCCACAGATACGCAGTATTTT. It codes for CASSLIQQGPTDTQYF.

CDR3 coding DNA: TGTGCCAGCAGCCCCCAGGGGTCAGCTAACTATGGCTACACCTTC. It yields the protein CASSPQGSANYGYTF. The chain recombines TRBV6-1 with TRBJ1-2; possibly TRBD1 for D (6 bases). Germline V CDR1 and CDR2: MNHNS, SASEGT. With 6 bases removed from V and 0 bases from J, the gap between germline ends came to 14 bases. CDR3 length: 15 residues.

This chain joins TRBV14 and TRBJ2-3; TRBD1 might be the D (5 bases). Between the trimmed V and J ends, which lost 4 bases and 1 base, there was a span of 18 bases. The CDR3 is 17 residues long. In germline, CDR1 is SGHDN, CDR2 FVKESK. CDR3 bases: TGTGCCAGCAGCCTCCCAGCAGGGTCATTGGGCACAGATACGCAGTATTTT. Translation gives CASSLPAGSLGTDTQYF.

The chain has TRBV21-1 and TRBJ2-7; the table's TRBD2 call for D was not verified on the DNA. TRBV21-1 is described as a pseudogene. CDR3 length equals 15 residues. This CDR3 is CASSKFPGRCNEQYF. The CDR3 DNA sequence: TGTGCCAGCAGCAAATTTCCAGGGAGGTGCAACGAGCAGTACTTC.

The chain is built from TRBV7-2 and TRBJ1-4; the match to TRBD1 covers 8 bases. CDR1 SGHTA and CDR2 FQGNSA come from the germline V gene. With V trimmed by 4 bases and J by 8 bases, 9 bases remained unmatched. This CDR3 has 15 amino acids. This CDR3 reads CASSSGQGGREKLFF. As DNA, the CDR3 is TGTGCCAGCAGCTCCGGACAGGGCGGGAGGGAAAAACTGTTTTTT.

V is TRBV5-6 and J is TRBJ2-2; D may be TRBD2 (6 bases). The ends were cut back, 5 bases at V and 0 bases at J, with 14 bases in the middle. Germline CDR1 and CDR2: SGHDT and YYEEEE. The CDR3 has 16 amino acids. The DNA for the CDR3 is TGTGCCAGCAGATTAGGACTAAACGCGAACACCGGGGAGCTGTTTTTT. It codes for CASRLGLNANTGELFF.

This clone was seen once. This specimen includes other DNA sequences encoding the same CDR3. V usage is TRBV30 and J usage is TRBJ1-5; D perhaps matches TRBD1 (6 bases). The CDR3 spans 13 residues. Deletions cut 3 bases from V and 1 base from J, with 7 bases between. From germline, CDR1 is GTSNPN and CDR2 SVGIG (reference sequence). As DNA, the CDR3 is TGTGCCTGGAGCCAGGGGAGCAATCAGCCCCAGCATTTT. Its translation: CAWSQGSNQPQHF.

The chain recombines TRBV2 with TRBJ1-2; D remains ambiguous. The CDR3 spans 11 residues. V lost 6 bases and J lost 2, with 4 bases in between. Germline CDR1 and CDR2: SNHLY and FYNNEI. The CDR3 sequence: CASSINYGYTF. Here the CDR3 DNA reads TGTGCCAGCAGCATCAACTATGGCTACACCTTC. The whole variable domain, filled in from reference TRBV2 and TRBJ1-2, reads EPEVTQTPSHQVTQMGQEVILRCVPISNHLYFYWYRQILGQKVEFLVSFYNNEISEKSEIFDDQFSVERPDGSNFTLKIRSTKLEDSAMYFCASSINYGYTFGSGTRLTVV.

The genes are TRBV30 and TRBJ2-2; D uncertain. Germline V gene lookup returns CDR1 GTSNPN and CDR2 SVGIG (reference sequence). The CDR3 sequence is 10 residues long. With 5 bases removed from V and 9 bases from J, the gap between germline ends came to 7 bases. CDR3 amino acids: CAWGIRELFF. The CDR3 DNA is TGTGCCTGGGGTATCCGGGAGCTGTTTTTT.

This clone has more than one count but fewer than ten. This chain connects TRBV7-3 to TRBJ2-3; D is ambiguous. The CDR3 is 16 amino acids. V was clipped by 3 bases and J by 0 bases, with 13 bases between them. Germline CDR1 is SGHTA and CDR2 is FQGTGA. The CDR3 DNA follows: TGTGCCAGCAGCTTTATCGGCCTATCTAGCACAGATACGCAGTATTTT. This gives the protein CASSFIGLSSTDTQYF.

This chain uses TRBV29-1 with TRBJ1-1, with unresolved D. With 2 bases removed from V and 1 base from J, the gap between germline ends came to 11 bases. Germline values: CDR1 SQVTM, CDR2 ANQGSEA. This CDR3 spans 14 amino acids. As DNA, the CDR3 is TGCAGCGTTGAACTTCGGCAGGCGAACACTGAAGCTTTCTTT. Translated, it gives CSVELRQANTEAFF. The full variable domain, its missing parts supplied by reference TRBV29-1 and TRBJ1-1, is SAVISQKPSRDICQRGTSLTIQCQVDSQVTMMFWYRQQPGQSLTLIATANQGSEATYESGFVIDKFPISRPNLTFSTLTVSNMSPEDSSIYLCSVELRQANTEAFFGQGTRLTVV.

The genes are TRBV30 and TRBJ2-7; no clear D. This CDR3 is built from 12 residues. Deletions cut 5 bases from V and 2 bases from J, with 10 bases between. Looked up from germline, CDR1 is GTSNPN and CDR2 is SVGIG (reference sequence). DNA for the CDR3: TGTGCCTGGGGCCGAGCTACCTACGAGCAGTACTTC. Translating it yields CAWGRATYEQYF.

The chain employs TRBV2 and TRBJ2-1, with D possibly matching TRBD1 (5 bases). Trimming took off 7 bases at V and 12 bases at J, with 22 bases between the two ends. Per germline, CDR1 SNHLY and CDR2 FYNNEI. The CDR3 totals 14 residues. CDR3 residues: CASTPARRQFGQFF. The CDR3 DNA reads TGTGCCAGCACCCCGGCTCGACGACAGTTTGGGCAGTTCTTC.

V gene TRBV5-6 combines with J gene TRBJ2-1; 8 bases line up with TRBD1. The CDR3 is made up of 15 amino acids. Per the germline V gene, CDR1 is SGHDT and CDR2 is YYEEEE. J gave up 5 bases and V 2 bases, and 6 bases lay outside the gene matches. The CDR3 coding sequence is TGTGCCAGCAGCTTTTTGGACAGGGCCGACAATGAGCAGTTCTTC. It yields the protein CASSFLDRADNEQFF.

The chain employs TRBV7-3 and TRBJ2-7, with D possibly TRBD1 on 5 matching bases. The CDR3 sequence is 15 residues long. V lost 5 bases and J 5 bases, leaving 19 bases between the germline ends. Germline CDR1 reads SGHTA; CDR2 reads FQGTGA. The CDR3, as DNA: TGTGCCAGCAGCCCATCAAGGGGCCCTCAGGACGAGCAGTACTTC. It yields the protein CASSPSRGPQDEQYF.

This clone was observed a handful of times. Other DNA sequences in the sample encode the same CDR3. This sequence joins TRBV29-1 and TRBJ1-1, with D hard to call. V gave up 7 bases and J gave up 4 bases, with 7 bases separating them. This CDR3 spans 10 amino acids. Germline V gives CDR1 SQVTM, CDR2 ANQGSEA. CDR3 coding DNA: TGCAGCGCAGGCGGCACTGAAGCTTTCTTT. Translated, it gives CSAGGTEAFF.